The clone carrying this TCR beta chain was observed a handful of times. The target antigen is unknown. 13 Jbeta primers and 60 Vbeta primers were used for the PCR. Authors' processing steps: Some 9.9 million shared chains were among about 80 million unique TCR beta chains counted in a later analysis. Repertoires were generated with immunoSEQ multiplex PCR, while TCRdb's copy carries only in-frame clones and drops some. V and J calls and clone size are those listed in that table; D and trimming were worked out from the DNA. The sample has 55,000 to 90,000 clones, roughly 79% seen once; the top ten hold 6% to 6.5%. CDR1 and CDR2 from the germline V gene are SQVTM and ANQGSEA. The CDR3 is 14 amino acids. These data are taken from a study of cytomegalovirus exposure and HLA in healthy donors. Findings and caveats of the study: Confirmation was obtained in vitro that a few CMV-associated chains are specific for CMV antigens. Roughly uniform sequencing depth across donors was assumed, possibly incorrectly.

Sequencing was carried out using PBMCs. The V gene is TRBV29-1, the J gene TRBJ1-3, with 10 nucleotides matching TRBD1. The clonotype comes from a man in his forties or fifties in good health and CMV-seronegative. The CDR3 sequence is CSGTGTGVGNTIYF. CDR3 sequence (DNA): TGCAGTGGAACCGGGACAGGGGTTGGAAACACCATATATTTT.